A single sample gave rise to the 11 T cell receptor beta chains below, sequenced in a study of control samples from healthy donors and cancer patients. This table comes from immunoSEQ multiplex PCR, and its TCRdb copy is limited to in-frame clones, with some not included. Among 150,000 to 200,000 clones listed, around 94% were seen once. The sample was blood. The receptors shown here come from a woman under 30 in good health.

In this sample, this clone turned up once. One end of the junction fails to match germline, which may point to a read error. V is TRBV7-9 and J is TRBJ2-1; D not resolved. This CDR3 spans 14 amino acids. CDR1 is SEHNR and CDR2 is FQNEAQ in the germline V gene (reference sequence). The CDR3 DNA reads as TGTGCCAGCAGCTTAGATACCAGCCACAACGAGCAGTTCTTC. This gives the protein CASSLDTSHNEQFF.

This chain links TRBV5-1 with TRBJ2-3, with no clear D. Germline CDR1 and CDR2: SGHRS and YFSETQ. Trimming took off 2 bases at V and 2 bases at J, with 12 bases between the two ends. CDR3 length equals 15 residues. The CDR3 DNA is TGCGCCAGCAGCTTCCGGGTGGCGGACACAGATACGCAGTATTTT. Its translation: CASSFRVADTDTQYF.

This clone occurred a few times. CDR3 sequence reads: CSVAPVQAGETQYF. In DNA form, the CDR3 reads TGCAGCGTTGCCCCTGTACAGGCTGGGGAGACCCAGTACTTC. The V and J genes are TRBV29-1 and TRBJ2-5; the D gene is possibly TRBD1 (5 bases). In germline, CDR1 is SQVTM, CDR2 ANQGSEA. CDR3 length: 14 amino acids. Trimming left V 4 bases short and J 5 bases short, with 17 bases between.

The chain employs TRBV27 and TRBJ2-1; 11 nucleotides agree with TRBD2. The V and J ends lost 7 bases and 6 bases, in that order; junction bases with no gene match: 5. The CDR3 has 14 amino acids. Germline V gene lookup returns CDR1 MNHEY and CDR2 SMNVEV (reference sequence). The CDR3 protein is CASTGTSGLNEQFF. CDR3 nucleotides: TGTGCCAGCACCGGGACTAGCGGTCTCAATGAGCAGTTCTTC.

The rearrangement links TRBV2 to TRBJ1-4, with 8 bases fitting TRBD1. The germline CDR1 and CDR2 sequences are SNHLY and FYNNEI. V lost 3 bases to trimming and J lost 14 bases; unmatched junction nucleotides: 2. The CDR3 is 11 amino acids. CDR3 region: CASSDGTGLFF. The CDR3 coding sequence is TGTGCCAGCAGTGATGGGACAGGCCTGTTTTTT.

The chain employs TRBV7-9 and TRBJ1-1; a weak D match, TRBD1 (5 bases). CDR1 and CDR2 from the germline V gene are SEHNR and FQNEAQ (reference sequence). V gave up 7 bases and J gave up 4 bases, with 19 bases separating them. There are 15 residues in the CDR3. The CDR3, as DNA: TGTGCCAGCACCTTGGGGGTGGCCGGGCCCACTGAAGCTTTCTTT. Translating gives CASTLGVAGPTEAFF.

V and J are TRBV18 and TRBJ2-5, with D uncertain. This CDR3 has 15 residues. The V end was cut by 6 bases, the J end by 1 base, with 15 bases between. CDR1 is KGHSH and CDR2 is LQKENI in the germline V gene. CDR3 amino acids: CASSPTRRLQETQYF. Here the CDR3 DNA reads TGTGCCAGCTCCCCAACGAGGCGCCTCCAAGAGACCCAGTACTTC.

The gene calls are TRBV5-5 and TRBJ1-2; TRBD1 is a possible D gene (5 bases). Per the germline V gene, CDR1 is SGHKS and CDR2 is YYEKEE (reference sequence). CDR3 length equals 14 residues. With 0 bases removed from V and 6 bases from J, the gap between germline ends came to 12 bases. The CDR3 loop reads CASSLDRNLHGYTF. The CDR3 DNA reads TGTGCCAGCAGCTTGGACAGGAATTTGCATGGCTACACCTTC.

Note on this clone: Distinct nucleotide sequences in the sample also encode this CDR3. The chain couples TRBV5-4 to TRBJ1-2, with D possibly TRBD1 on 5 matching bases. The length of the CDR3 is 13 residues. Germline V gene lookup returns CDR1 SGHNT and CDR2 YYREEE (reference sequence). V was cut by 0 bases and J by 2 bases, with 5 bases left in between. This chain's CDR3 is CASSLDRNYGYTF. CDR3 in DNA: TGTGCCAGCAGCTTGGACAGGAACTATGGCTACACCTTC.

The rearrangement uses TRBV3-1 (or the pseudogene TRBV3-2) and TRBJ2-7; a possible D gene is TRBD1 (6 bases). The V and J ends lost 0 bases and 2 bases respectively, with 8 bases between them. Germline V gene data show CDR1 as LGHDT and CDR2 as YNNKEL (reference sequence). This CDR3 has 14 residues. Written as DNA, the CDR3 is TGTGCCAGCAGCCAAGACAGGGGACCCTACGAGCAGTACTTC. Translating gives CASSQDRGPYEQYF.

A few counts support this clone. V usage is TRBV5-4 and J usage is TRBJ1-6; 9 bases line up with TRBD1. In germline, CDR1 is SGHNT, CDR2 YYREEE (reference sequence). V lost 0 bases to trimming and J lost 14 bases; unmatched junction nucleotides: 3. The CDR3 covers 13 residues. The CDR3, as DNA: TGTGCCAGCAGCTTGGACAGGGGGCTGGCCCTCCACTTT. Translation gives CASSLDRGLALHF.